These 8 T cell receptor beta chains were sequenced from one sample in a study of tumor-infiltrating lymphocytes in localized non-small cell lung cancer. This table comes from immunoSEQ multiplex PCR, and its TCRdb copy is limited to in-frame clones, with some not included. The table records about 21,000 clones, roughly three quarters of them present only once. Sequencing used lung tumor tissue. The receptors stem from a human donor with non-small cell lung cancer.

CDR3 amino acids: CASTSLARSYTEAFF. The DNA of the CDR3 is TGTGCCAGCACTTCCTTGGCTCGGTCATACACTGAAGCTTTCTTT. This chain links TRBV6-5 with TRBJ1-1; D uncertain. The V end was cut by 7 bases, the J end by 3 bases, with 18 bases between. This CDR3 spans 15 amino acids. In germline, CDR1 is MNHEY, CDR2 SVGAGI.

The chain combines TRBV6-5 with TRBJ1-1; D call uncertain. V was pared by 2 bases and J by 3 bases, with 7 bases between. The germline CDR1 and CDR2 sequences are MNHEY and SVGAGI. This CDR3 region has 13 residues. CDR3 nucleotide sequence: TGTGCCAGCAGTTACCCAGGTTACACTGAAGCTTTCTTT. Translating it yields CASSYPGYTEAFF.

The rearrangement joins TRBV4-1 to TRBJ2-3, with TRBD2 matching 13 bases. The CDR3 is 20 residues long. Germline V CDR1 and CDR2: MGHRA, YSYEKL. Trimming cost V 1 base and J 5 bases; bases outside gene matches: 15. The DNA for the CDR3 is TGCGCCAGCAGCCAAGTCGAATTGCCGGTGTGGACTAGCGGGGGAGATACGCAGTATTTT. Its protein is CASSQVELPVWTSGGDTQYF.

This chain joins TRBV7-9 and TRBJ2-7; TRBD2 might be the D (6 bases). V lost 3 bases to trimming and J lost 6 bases, with 15 bases between them. Germline CDR1 and CDR2: SEHNR and FQNEAQ (reference sequence). This CDR3 has 14 residues. For the CDR3, the DNA is TGTGCCAGCAGCTTCGGCCCGGGGGAGAGCGAGCAGTACTTC. Amino acids: CASSFGPGESEQYF.

J is TRBJ2-3 and V is TRBV11-2; 10 bases agree with TRBD2. V gave up 6 bases and J gave up 6 bases; unmatched junction bases: 15. This CDR3 has 17 residues. Per the germline V gene, CDR1 is SGHAT and CDR2 is FQNNGV. CDR3 sequence reads: CASRDRVASGSRDTQYF. The CDR3, as DNA: TGTGCCAGCAGGGACAGGGTGGCTAGCGGGAGTAGGGATACGCAGTATTTT.

This clone came up a few times. The gene calls are TRBV28 and TRBJ2-2, with D tentatively TRBD1 (5 bases). Per the germline V gene, CDR1 is MDHEN and CDR2 is SYDVKM. The CDR3 contains 15 residues. V lost 6 bases, J lost 1 base, and 12 bases lay in between. Here the CDR3 reads CASSQGWENTGELFF. In DNA form, the CDR3 reads TGTGCCAGCAGCCAGGGTTGGGAGAACACCGGGGAGCTGTTTTTT. The variable domain in full, completed from reference TRBV28 and TRBJ2-2, reads DVKVTQSSRYLVKRTGEKVFLECVQDMDHENMFWYRQDPGLGLRLIYFSYDVKMKEKGDIPEGYSVSREKKERFSLILESASTNQTSMYLCASSQGWENTGELFFGEGSRLTVL.

This clone occurred once. The chain uses TRBV5-1 and TRBJ2-5; TRBD2 agrees at 7 bases. The CDR3 sequence is 13 residues long. The V segment lost 2 bases and the J segment 4 bases; nucleotides outside the gene matches: 2. CDR1 SGHRS and CDR2 YFSETQ come from the germline V gene. The CDR3 sequence is CASSFWGGETQYF. Here the CDR3 DNA reads TGCGCCAGCAGCTTTTGGGGGGGAGAGACCCAGTACTTC.

This clone was seen a few times. This chain joins TRBV21-1 and TRBJ2-1; the DNA was not used to check the table's D call, TRBD2. TRBV21-1 is deemed a pseudogene. The CDR3 totals 16 residues. The CDR3 sequence: CASSRRLKRQPNEQFF. Here the CDR3 DNA reads TGTGCCAGCAGCCGAAGGTTAAAGCGGCAACCGAATGAGCAGTTCTTC.